The clone carrying this T cell receptor beta chain has at least ten counts. Its antigen is as yet unknown. The germline CDR1 and CDR2 sequences are SGHVS and FNYEAQ. This CDR3 has 15 amino acids. The germline V and J ends were trimmed by 2 bases and 0 bases, with 8 bases remaining between them. This specimen comes from a study of CD8 T cells in ankylosing spondylitis. Generation of TCR beta libraries employed quantitative 5'-RACE incorporating molecular barcodes. MiXCR was run by TCRdb on the 5' RACE reads, yielding one entry per CDR3 protein. The table records 800,000 to 900,000 distinct CDR3 sequences, about 12% of them present only once. Points from the study as a whole: Matched ankylosing spondylitis synovial fluid reportedly showed significant enrichment of disease-linked clones. It appeared that ankylosing spondylitis blood was characterized by a TCR beta motif of several highly homologous variants.

The rearrangement links TRBV7-6 to TRBJ2-1; D is undetermined. The sequencing sample was made of blood, either unsorted or a sorted T cell fraction (not recorded which). This clonotype was obtained from a male donor with ankylosing spondylitis. For the CDR3, the DNA is TGTGCCAGCAGCTTACCATTGAGCTCCTACAATGAGCAGTTCTTC. Its translation: CASSLPLSSYNEQFF.